This TCR beta chain was observed in a study of blood T cell repertoires in COVID-19 (dated by TCRdb to the early 2020s). About the investigation overall: Collaborator samples came from the United States, Italy and Spain and covered acute and convalescent phases of COVID-19. Deeply sampled blood TCRbeta repertoires from subjects exposed to, actively infected with, or recovered from COVID-19 were included in the dataset. The prospective study material was composed of cDNA or gDNA derived from T cells, B-cell-depleted T cells, or PBMCs. The samples were drawn from the first 160 participants of the ongoing ImmuneRACE study and from roughly 1,300 subjects provided by 6 global collaborators. A de-identified subject ID, COVID-19 status, age in years and sex were almost always included in the sample metadata. HLA class I and class II types, where available, came from metadata supplied by the sample provider rather than from assay-based typing. The repertoires were released in a freely available public database intended as a resource for research on the immune response to SARS-CoV-2.

Results the study describes overall, beyond this receptor: The quantity of clinical and demographic metadata differed by source and by participant and was supplied without curation.

With regard to this clone: Its binding antigen is unknown. No DNA is shown, since the ends of the CDR3 on it are uncertain; the CDR3 is the one TCRdb lists.

TCRbeta CDR3 regions were amplified from genomic DNA by means of the immunoSEQ Assay, a bias-controlled multiplex PCR. The published analysis was carried out like this. Within the assay, amplification of reference gene primers was used to estimate how many nucleated cells each sample contained. To quantify the absolute abundance of each unique TCRbeta CDR3 rearrangement, sequence reads were collapsed and filtered. For each sample, productive Simpson clonality was calculated as the square root of Simpson's diversity index over productive rearrangements. TCRdb obtained this table from immuneACCESS and retained in-frame rearrangements with V and J assigned. These tables miss some clones; where compared with another copy, unresolved V genes account for less than half of the shortfall, and the remainder is unexplained. The DNA gave D and trimming, while V, J and clone size come from that table. The sample has fewer than 400,000 clones on record, roughly 85% of them singletons. Approximately 1.9% of the sample rests with the top ten.

From the cysteine through the phenylalanine, the CDR3 covers 15 amino acids. The germline V gene encodes CDR1 MNHEY and CDR2 SVGEGT. Participants in the prospective study were aged roughly 18 to 89 years, lived in 24 United States geographic areas, and enrolled through a virtual design. To assign participants to cohorts, the prospective study relied on clinical history that participants themselves reported in a screening survey and a study questionnaire. Exposed participants had been in contact, within 2 weeks of entering the study, with a person who had a PCR-confirmed or clinician-diagnosed case of COVID-19. In the prospective study, whole blood, serum and a nasopharyngeal or oropharyngeal swab were collected from each participant by mobile phlebotomists. Additional blood draws and questionnaires over an approximately 2-month period could optionally be provided by prospective study participants. Prospective study blood samples were shipped either frozen or at room temperature before DNA extraction.

This TCR was sampled from a woman aged 25 to 39 who had been exposed to COVID-19. Sequenced sample: PBMCs or T cells enriched from blood (not recorded which). The chain is assembled from TRBV6-2 or TRBV6-3 and TRBJ1-2; TRBD1, the table's D call, lacks a check against the DNA. This receptor has the CDR3 CASSTSTGGSYGYTF.